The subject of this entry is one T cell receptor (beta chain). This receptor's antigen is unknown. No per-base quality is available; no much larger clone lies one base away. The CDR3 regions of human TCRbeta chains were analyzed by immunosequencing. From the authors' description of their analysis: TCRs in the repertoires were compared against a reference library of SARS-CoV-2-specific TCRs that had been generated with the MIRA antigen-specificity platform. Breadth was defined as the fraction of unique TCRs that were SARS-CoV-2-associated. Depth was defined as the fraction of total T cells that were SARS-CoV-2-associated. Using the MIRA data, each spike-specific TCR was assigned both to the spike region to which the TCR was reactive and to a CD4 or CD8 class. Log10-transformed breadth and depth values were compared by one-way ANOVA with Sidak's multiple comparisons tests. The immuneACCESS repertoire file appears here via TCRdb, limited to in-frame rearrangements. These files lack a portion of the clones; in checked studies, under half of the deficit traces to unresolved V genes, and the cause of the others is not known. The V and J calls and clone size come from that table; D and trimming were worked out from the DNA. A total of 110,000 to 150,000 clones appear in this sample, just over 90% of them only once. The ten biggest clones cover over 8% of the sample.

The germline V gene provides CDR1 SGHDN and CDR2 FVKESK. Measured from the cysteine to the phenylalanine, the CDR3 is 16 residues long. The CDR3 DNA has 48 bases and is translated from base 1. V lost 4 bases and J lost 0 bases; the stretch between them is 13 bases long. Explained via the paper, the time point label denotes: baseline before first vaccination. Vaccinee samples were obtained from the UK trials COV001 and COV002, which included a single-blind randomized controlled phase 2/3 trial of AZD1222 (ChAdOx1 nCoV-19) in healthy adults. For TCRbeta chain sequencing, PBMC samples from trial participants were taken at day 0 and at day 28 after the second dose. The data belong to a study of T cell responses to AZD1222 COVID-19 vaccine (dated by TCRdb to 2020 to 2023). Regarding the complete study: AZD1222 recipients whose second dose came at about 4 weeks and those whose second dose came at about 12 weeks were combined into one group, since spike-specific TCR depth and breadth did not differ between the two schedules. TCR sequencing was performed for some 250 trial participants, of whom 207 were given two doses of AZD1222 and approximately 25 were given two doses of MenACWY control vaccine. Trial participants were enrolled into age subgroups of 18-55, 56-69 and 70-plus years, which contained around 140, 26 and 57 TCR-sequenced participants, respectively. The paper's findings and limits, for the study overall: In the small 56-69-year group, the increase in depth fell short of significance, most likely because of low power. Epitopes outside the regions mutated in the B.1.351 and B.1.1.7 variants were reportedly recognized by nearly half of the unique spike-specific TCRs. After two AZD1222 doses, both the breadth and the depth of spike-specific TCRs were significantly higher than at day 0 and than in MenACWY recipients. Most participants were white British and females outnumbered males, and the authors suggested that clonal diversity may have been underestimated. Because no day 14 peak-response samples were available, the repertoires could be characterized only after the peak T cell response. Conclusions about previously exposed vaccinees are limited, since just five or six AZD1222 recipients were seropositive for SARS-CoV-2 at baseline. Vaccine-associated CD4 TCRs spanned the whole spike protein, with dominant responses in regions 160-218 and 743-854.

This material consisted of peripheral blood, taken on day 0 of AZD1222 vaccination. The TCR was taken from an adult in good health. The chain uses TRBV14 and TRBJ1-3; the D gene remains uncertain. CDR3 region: CASSPPDTYSGNTIYF. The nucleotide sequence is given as TGTGCCAGCAGCCCGCCCGACACCTACTCTGGAAACACCATATATTTT. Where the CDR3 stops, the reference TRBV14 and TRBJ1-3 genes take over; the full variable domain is EAGVTQFPSHSVIEKGQTVTLRCDPISGHDNLYWYRRVMGKEIKFLLHFVKESKQDESGMPNNRFLAERTGGTYSTLKVQPAELEDSGVYFCASSPPDTYSGNTIYFGEGSWLTVV.